Listed below are T cell receptor beta chains from one sample, sequenced in a study of blood T cells in healthy people across ages. TCRdb independently ran MiXCR on the 5' RACE reads; one entry per CDR3 protein. This sample has about 1.6 million distinct CDR3 sequences, with 34% found just once. Specimen: blood. These receptors were taken from a woman in her twenties or thirties in good health. CDR3s leave out the opening cysteine and the closing phenylalanine or tryptophan.

V gene: TRBV7-9; J gene: TRBJ1-1; CDR3 protein: ASSPSTGRMNTEAF
V gene: TRBV11-2; J gene: -; CDR3 protein: ASSLVRTYEQY
V gene: TRBV4-2; J gene: TRBJ1-5; CDR3 protein: ASSQVYGGNQPQH
V gene: TRBV12-3/TRBV12-4; J gene: TRBJ2-2; CDR3 protein: ASSPKPGTGELF
V gene: TRBV4-2; J gene: TRBJ2-1; CDR3 protein: ASTPVGRSSCNEQF
V gene: TRBV5-1; J gene: TRBJ2-1; CDR3 protein: ASSLGTSARTPYNEQF
V gene: TRBV5-4; J gene: TRBJ2-1; CDR3 protein: ASSLVAGGGGYNEQF
V gene: TRBV12-3/TRBV12-4; J gene: TRBJ1-2; CDR3 protein: ASSLLTHGYT
V gene: TRBV29-1; J gene: TRBJ2-2; CDR3 protein: SVEDSTFTGELF
V gene: TRBV27; J gene: TRBJ2-1; CDR3 protein: ASSIGTGGNEQF
V gene: TRBV7-2; J gene: TRBJ2-1; CDR3 protein: ASSFARRVGNREQF
V gene: TRBV6-4; J gene: TRBJ2-3; CDR3 protein: ASSDDSTDTQY
V gene: TRBV3-1; J gene: TRBJ1-6; CDR3 protein: ASSQFLRALDNSPLH
V gene: TRBV11-2; J gene: TRBJ2-1; CDR3 protein: ASSPLVGHNEQF
V gene: TRBV27; J gene: TRBJ1-2; CDR3 protein: ASSPVVGQPNYGYT
V gene: TRBV30; J gene: TRBJ1-2; CDR3 protein: AWTRTGGTGYT
V gene: TRBV20-1; J gene: TRBJ1-1; CDR3 protein: SARNADRVNTEAF
V gene: TRBV7-9; J gene: TRBJ1-1; CDR3 protein: ASSLSPTEAVGAF
V gene: TRBV24-1; J gene: TRBJ2-5; CDR3 protein: ATKVPLETQY
V gene: TRBV7-9; J gene: TRBJ2-5; CDR3 protein: ASSLVALEETQY
V gene: TRBV24-1; J gene: TRBJ2-5; CDR3 protein: ATSEDRRGQTQY
V gene: TRBV7-2; J gene: TRBJ2-5; CDR3 protein: ASSLDPSGTQY
V gene: TRBV4-1; J gene: TRBJ1-2; CDR3 protein: ASSQVGSGGGHT
V gene: TRBV10-3; J gene: TRBJ2-1; CDR3 protein: AITAEGGNEQF
V gene: TRBV24-1; J gene: TRBJ1-1; CDR3 protein: ATSDRGQNTEAF
V gene: TRBV6-5; J gene: TRBJ2-2; CDR3 protein: ASREGRNGELF
V gene: TRBV20-1; J gene: TRBJ2-7; CDR3 protein: SAAGGSFHEQY